This section outlines one T cell receptor (beta chain) sequence together with its context. Trimming cost V 4 bases and J 2 bases, with 14 bases left between them. CDR3 length: 15 amino acids. Germline assignment: CDR1 SGHDT and CDR2 YYEEEE. The sample originates from a study of cytomegalovirus exposure and HLA in healthy donors. The primer mix had 60 Vbeta and 13 Jbeta primers. Sequencing used immunoSEQ multiplex PCR; TCRdb keeps in-frame clones, though not all of them. The sample consists of 110,000 to 150,000 clones, around 70% of them appearing once. The rearrangement links TRBV5-6 to TRBJ2-3; D is ambiguous. Material: PBMCs. The receptor comes from a woman in her 30s in good health and CMV-seronegative. CDR3 in amino acids: CASSPYSLHTDTQYF. CDR3 DNA sequence: TGTGCCAGCAGCCCTTACAGCCTACACACAGATACGCAGTATTTT. Using reference TRBV5-6 and TRBJ2-3 for the parts outside the CDR3, the full variable domain is DAGVTQSPTHLIKTRGQQVTLRCSPKSGHDTVSWYQQALGQGPQFIFQYYEEEERQRGNFPDRFSGHQFPNYSSELNVNALLLGDSALYLCASSPYSLHTDTQYFGPGTRLTVL.